These 29 T cell receptor beta chains share one sample of origin, sequenced in a study of cytomegalovirus exposure and HLA in healthy donors (dated by TCRdb to the late 2010s). The method behind the library was the immunoSEQ multiplex PCR assay. The multiplex PCR relied on a mix of 60 forward primers for TCR Vbeta segments and 13 reverse primers for TCR Jbeta segments. TCRdb stores this immuneACCESS table with in-frame sequences only. Part of the clones is absent; in the studies checked, under half of the shortfall reflects unresolved V genes, and no reason is known for the rest. The table for this sample lists 150,000 to 200,000 clones; around 83% of them were counted only once. In total, the top ten clones hold more than 0.75% of the sample. Sequencing was done on a sample of PBMCs. The receptors were sampled from a girl aged 2 to 10 in good health and CMV-seropositive.

The chain couples TRBV15 to TRBJ1-1; 8 bases are shared with TRBD1. CDR3 length: 13 amino acids. Germline V gene lookup returns CDR1 LNHNV and CDR2 YYDKDF (reference sequence). V shed 2 bases and J 12 bases; nucleotides not matched to a gene: 8. CDR3 nucleotides: TGTGCCACCAGCAGACGACCCGGGACAGGAACTTTCTTT. Protein: CATSRRPGTGTFF.

The chain carries TRBV5-6 and TRBJ2-7; 7 nucleotides agree with TRBD1. Germline trimming cut 2 bases from V and 0 bases from J; bases unmatched to any gene: 8. The germline V gene encodes CDR1 SGHDT and CDR2 YYEEEE. The CDR3 sequence is 16 residues long. The CDR3 reads CASSFTPGQLSYEQYF. CDR3 DNA sequence: TGTGCCAGCAGCTTTACCCCGGGACAGCTCTCCTACGAGCAGTACTTC. Looking up the rest from reference TRBV5-6 and TRBJ2-7 gives the full variable domain: DAGVTQSPTHLIKTRGQQVTLRCSPKSGHDTVSWYQQALGQGPQFIFQYYEEEERQRGNFPDRFSGHQFPNYSSELNVNALLLGDSALYLCASSFTPGQLSYEQYFGPGTRLTVT.

The chain joins TRBV27 to TRBJ1-5; 7 bases are shared with TRBD1. The CDR3 runs 15 residues. Losses at the gene ends were 5 bases for V and 1 base for J; bases not matched to a gene: 5. CDR1 and CDR2 (germline): MNHEY, SMNVEV (reference sequence). The CDR3 loop is CASSPHRGSNQPQHF. In nucleotides, the CDR3 is TGTGCCAGCAGTCCCCACAGGGGCAGCAATCAGCCCCAGCATTTT.

CDR3 nucleotide sequence: TGTGCCAGCAGTGAAACTAGCGGGAGAGGGTCCCGCAATGAGCAGTTCTTC. Encoded protein: CASSETSGRGSRNEQFF. This chain uses TRBV2 with TRBJ2-1; 11 bases are shared with TRBD2. This CDR3 is built from 17 residues. V trimming: 2 bases; J trimming: 6 bases; junction bases outside the gene matches: 9. The germline V gene encodes CDR1 SNHLY and CDR2 FYNNEI.

The CDR3 here is CASSPYGLAGGLNTGELFF. Here the CDR3 DNA reads TGTGCCAGCAGTCCCTATGGACTAGCGGGAGGGCTAAACACCGGGGAGCTGTTTTTT. The V and J genes are TRBV7-3 and TRBJ2-2, with TRBD2 identical over 15 bases. This CDR3 has 19 residues. J gave up 2 bases and V 6 bases, and 10 bases lay outside the gene matches. Germline CDR1 SGHTA, CDR2 FQGTGA.

In DNA form, the CDR3 reads TGTGCCAGCAGTGCGTCCGGGACTAGCGATCTCTACGAGCAGTACTTC. It codes for CASSASGTSDLYEQYF. The chain has TRBV27 and TRBJ2-5, with 10 bases lining up with TRBD2. The J call is uncertain, as TRBJ2-7 better fits the DNA end. The CDR3 has 16 residues. Per the germline V gene, CDR1 is MNHEY and CDR2 is SMNVEV (reference sequence).

V and J are TRBV5-1 and TRBJ1-4; D is possibly TRBD1 (6 bases). Trimming pared 7 bases from V and 8 bases from J, leaving 18 bases between. The CDR3 loop spans 14 amino acids. CDR1 is SGHRS, CDR2 YFSETQ, per germline. The CDR3 DNA is TGCGCCAGCGGCTGGGGGCGAGGGGACGAAAAACTGTTTTTT. Translating it yields CASGWGRGDEKLFF.

This clone was counted a single time. The chain carries TRBV15 and TRBJ1-1; TRBD1 matches 9 bases. The CDR3 runs 17 residues. Germline V CDR1 and CDR2: LNHNV, YYDKDF (reference sequence). V was pared by 2 bases and J by 3 bases, with 10 bases of the junction left unmatched. The CDR3 nucleotides read TGTGCCACCAGCAGATCGCCGGTCAGGGACAGGGACACTGAAGCTTTCTTT. This sequence encodes CATSRSPVRDRDTEAFF.

This chain uses TRBV19 with TRBJ2-5; 14 bases map to TRBD2. The V gene's germline CDR1 is LNHDA and CDR2 SQIVND (reference sequence). This CDR3 has 16 amino acids. After removal of 5 bases from V and 1 base from J, the junction contained 3 bases not matched to a gene. The CDR3 reads CASSGGTSGSQETQYF. DNA for the CDR3: TGTGCCAGTAGTGGGGGGACTAGCGGGAGCCAAGAGACCCAGTACTTC.

A remark on this clone: The same CDR3 can be traced to other DNA sequences in this sample. V and J are TRBV5-1 and TRBJ1-1; D not certain. Trimming removed 0 bases from V and 5 bases from J, with 11 bases in between. Germline CDR1 is SGHRS and CDR2 is YFSETQ. The CDR3 runs 14 residues. In DNA, the CDR3 is TGCGCCAGCAGCTTGGCCGTAGGAGGAACTGAAGCTTTCTTT. Translating it yields CASSLAVGGTEAFF.

The chain combines TRBV19 with TRBJ1-1, with 9 bases fitting TRBD1. Per the germline V gene, CDR1 is LNHDA and CDR2 is SQIVND (reference sequence). V trimming: 1 base; J trimming: 8 bases; junction bases outside the gene matches: 8. The CDR3 runs to 15 residues. Here the CDR3 DNA reads TGTGCCAGTAGTATAGGGGGGACAGGGTTTTCGGAAGCTTTCTTT. Protein sequence: CASSIGGTGFSEAFF.

The sample holds a few counts of this clone. The rearrangement joins TRBV30 to TRBJ1-2, with a weak D call TRBD1 (5 bases). The germline V gene has CDR1 GTSNPN and CDR2 SVGIG (reference sequence). The CDR3 length is 13 residues. The V and J ends lost 3 bases and 6 bases respectively, with 14 bases between them. CDR3 DNA sequence: TGTGCCTGGAGGCTAGCAGGGAGGAATGGCTACACCTTC. Encoded protein: CAWRLAGRNGYTF.

The chain links TRBV10-3 to TRBJ1-4, with D tentatively TRBD1 (5 bases). The CDR3 length is 14 residues. CDR1 is ENHRY, CDR2 SYGVKD, per germline. V lost 3 bases to trimming and J lost 6 bases, with 11 bases between them. CDR3 protein: CAISDGAPHEKLFF. DNA for the CDR3: TGTGCCATCAGTGATGGGGCGCCGCATGAAAAACTGTTTTTT.

The rearrangement uses TRBV5-4 and TRBJ2-7, with TRBD1 matching over 7 bases. Trimming at V came to 1 base and at J to 3 bases, leaving 10 bases not matched to a gene. The CDR3 sequence is 16 residues long. Germline CDR1 reads SGHNT; CDR2 reads YYREEE (reference sequence). Written as DNA, the CDR3 is TGTGCCAGCAGCTTGAGACAGGGTGGTCCTGTCTACGAGCAGTACTTC. The encoded protein is CASSLRQGGPVYEQYF. Full variable domain (missing parts from reference TRBV5-4 and TRBJ2-7): ETGVTQSPTHLIKTRGQQVTLRCSSQSGHNTVSWYQQALGQGPQFIFQYYREEENGRGNFPPRFSGLQFPNYSSELNVNALELDDSALYLCASSLRQGGPVYEQYFGPGTRLTVT.

The count of this clone is one. J is TRBJ2-3 and V is TRBV27; 9 bases fit TRBD2. The germline V gene encodes CDR1 MNHEY and CDR2 SMNVEV (reference sequence). The V gene end was trimmed by 3 bases and the J gene end by 4 bases; junction bases not matched to a gene: 5. This CDR3 spans 15 amino acids. The CDR3 DNA is TGTGCCAGCAGTTTTAGCGGGAGCGGGGCAGATACGCAGTATTTT. Its protein is CASSFSGSGADTQYF.

V is TRBV7-3 and J is TRBJ1-1; D uncertain. Trimming cost V 6 bases and J 3 bases, with 11 bases left between them. Germline CDR1 is SGHTA and CDR2 is FQGTGA. The CDR3 has 13 amino acids. This CDR3 is CASSRERDTEAFF. In nucleotides, the CDR3 is TGTGCCAGCAGTCGCGAGCGGGACACTGAAGCTTTCTTT.

Note on this clone: The same CDR3 can be traced to other DNA sequences in this sample. The genes are TRBV4-2 and TRBJ1-1; 8 positions agree with TRBD1. J was trimmed by 7 bases and V by 5 bases; bases with no gene match: 12. Per germline, CDR1 LGHNA and CDR2 YNFKEQ. This CDR3 contains 15 residues. DNA for the CDR3: TGTGCCAGCAGCGGAAGAGATGGGACAGGTGGTGAAGCTTTCTTT. Translated: CASSGRDGTGGEAFF.

The J gene is TRBJ2-2, the V gene TRBV6-5, with D unresolved. Trimming stripped 4 bases from V and 8 bases from J, with 8 bases between. Germline loops: CDR1 MNHEY, CDR2 SVGAGI. This CDR3 has 12 amino acids. The chain's CDR3 is CASSSPPGELFF. In DNA form, the CDR3 reads TGTGCCAGCAGTTCCCCCCCTGGGGAGCTGTTTTTT.

The J gene is TRBJ2-5, the V gene TRBV9; 11 bases agree with TRBD1. Trimming at V came to 4 bases and at J to 5 bases, leaving 4 bases not matched to a gene. This CDR3 is 14 amino acids long. Germline V CDR1 and CDR2: SGDLS, YYNGEE. CDR3 amino acids: CASSPWDRGETQYF. DNA for the CDR3: TGTGCCAGCAGCCCCTGGGACAGGGGGGAGACCCAGTACTTC.

The chain joins TRBV6-4 to TRBJ1-4; D is perhaps TRBD1 (5 bases). V was cut by 6 bases and J by 0 bases, with 11 bases left in between. CDR3 size: 15 residues. Germline V CDR1 and CDR2: MRHNA, SNTAGT. CDR3 in DNA: TGTGCCAGCAGCCCAGGGATTGCAACTAATGAAAAACTGTTTTTT. This sequence encodes CASSPGIATNEKLFF.

The chain links TRBV5-1 to TRBJ2-7; TRBD1 matches 7 bases. Germline V lookup: CDR1 SGHRS, CDR2 YFSETQ. This CDR3 is 15 amino acids long. V lost 3 bases, J lost 1 base, and 7 bases stayed unmatched. The CDR3 loop is CASSSPQGPSYEQYF. CDR3 in DNA: TGCGCCAGCAGCTCTCCACAGGGGCCTTCCTACGAGCAGTACTTC.

This chain joins TRBV5-1 and TRBJ2-5; TRBD1 matches 7 bases. The assigned J gene may be wrong: the sequence end matches TRBJ2-7 better. The CDR3 is 13 amino acids. The germline V gene has CDR1 SGHRS and CDR2 YFSETQ. The CDR3 spells CASSPGTAYEQYF. The CDR3 DNA is TGCGCCAGCAGCCCTGGGACAGCCTACGAGCAGTACTTC.

The chain carries TRBV28 and TRBJ2-1, with D hard to call. CDR3 size: 17 residues. Per the germline V gene, CDR1 is MDHEN and CDR2 is SYDVKM. The V end lost 1 base, the J end lost 6 bases, and 19 bases lay between the germline ends. This chain's CDR3 is CASSLSTKLSVGNEQFF. The CDR3 DNA follows: TGTGCCAGCAGTTTATCCACCAAGTTGAGTGTCGGCAATGAGCAGTTCTTC.

The V and J genes are TRBV28 and TRBJ1-5, with no clear D. The germline V and J ends were trimmed by 1 base and 6 bases, with 10 bases remaining between them. The length of the CDR3 is 14 residues. Germline CDR1 and CDR2: MDHEN and SYDVKM. The CDR3 region has the DNA TGTGCCAGCAGTTTATCACCGGGTAGTCAGCCCCAGCATTTT. This translates into CASSLSPGSQPQHF.

The J gene is TRBJ2-4, the V gene TRBV5-1; tentative D call: TRBD1 (6 bases). This CDR3 comprises 11 residues. V was clipped by 7 bases and J by 6 bases, with 8 bases between them. Germline loops: CDR1 SGHRS, CDR2 YFSETQ. CDR3 region: CASLGGNIQYF. CDR3 coding DNA: TGCGCCAGCTTAGGGGGAAACATTCAGTACTTC.

This chain joins TRBV6-6 and TRBJ2-7; 11 bases are shared with TRBD2. With V trimmed by 7 bases and J by 6 bases, 8 bases remained unmatched. The germline CDR1 and CDR2 sequences are MNHNY and SVGAGI (reference sequence). This CDR3 is built from 14 residues. DNA of the CDR3: TGTGCCAGCACCTTAGCGGGAGGGCCTACCGAGCAGTACTTC. Encoded protein: CASTLAGGPTEQYF.

This chain uses TRBV28 with TRBJ2-5, with 11 bases fitting TRBD2. Unmatched junction bases numbered 3, after V lost 4 bases and J lost 5 bases. The CDR3 is 14 amino acids. The germline V gene has CDR1 MDHEN and CDR2 SYDVKM. This CDR3 is CASSSTSGVETQYF. The CDR3 nucleotides are TGTGCCAGCAGTTCGACTAGCGGGGTTGAGACCCAGTACTTC. Looking up the rest from reference TRBV28 and TRBJ2-5 gives the full variable domain: DVKVTQSSRYLVKRTGEKVFLECVQDMDHENMFWYRQDPGLGLRLIYFSYDVKMKEKGDIPEGYSVSREKKERFSLILESASTNQTSMYLCASSSTSGVETQYFGPGTRLLVL.

This clone occurred a few times. This chain connects TRBV7-9 to TRBJ1-2; a weak D match, TRBD1 (6 bases). V was pared by 3 bases and J by 2 bases, with 7 bases between. This CDR3 is 13 amino acids long. Germline-derived CDR1 and CDR2 are SEHNR and FQNEAQ (reference sequence). CDR3 region: CASSFGQNYGYTF. The CDR3 DNA reads TGTGCCAGCAGCTTTGGACAGAACTATGGCTACACCTTC.

The chain combines TRBV7-9 with TRBJ1-2, with a tentative D call TRBD1 (5 bases). Germline V gives CDR1 SEHNR, CDR2 FQNEAQ (reference sequence). Trimming cost V 5 bases and J 8 bases, with 12 bases left between them. The CDR3 spans 12 residues. This CDR3 is CASSDRVGGYTF. Written as DNA, the CDR3 is TGTGCCAGCAGCGACAGAGTCGGCGGCTACACCTTC.